One T cell receptor beta chain is described in this entry. The ends lost 7 bases at V and 7 bases at J; junction bases unmatched: 9. The CDR3 length is 14 residues. Per the germline V gene, CDR1 is LNHDA and CDR2 is SQIVND (reference sequence). Original data processing: Nucleated cell counts were estimated from reference gene primer amplification. Sequencing was performed with immunoSEQ multiplex PCR; in TCRdb, only in-frame clones are kept and a portion is missing. Clonal size and the V and J genes are those of that table, whereas D and trimming came from the DNA. This table holds roughly 170,000 clones, nearly 80% found once. The data are from a study of blood T cell repertoires in COVID-19. Overall study: PBMCs, B-cell-depleted T cells, or T cells were the source of the cDNA or gDNA that made up the material.

This TCR came from a woman in her 70s with acute or convalescent COVID-19. Sequencing was performed on peripheral blood. The rearrangement joins TRBV19 to TRBJ1-5, with 8 bases lining up with TRBD1. This chain's CDR3 is CASNVAGGYQPQHF. As DNA, the CDR3 is TGTGCCAGTAACGTGGCAGGGGGCTACCAGCCCCAGCATTTT.